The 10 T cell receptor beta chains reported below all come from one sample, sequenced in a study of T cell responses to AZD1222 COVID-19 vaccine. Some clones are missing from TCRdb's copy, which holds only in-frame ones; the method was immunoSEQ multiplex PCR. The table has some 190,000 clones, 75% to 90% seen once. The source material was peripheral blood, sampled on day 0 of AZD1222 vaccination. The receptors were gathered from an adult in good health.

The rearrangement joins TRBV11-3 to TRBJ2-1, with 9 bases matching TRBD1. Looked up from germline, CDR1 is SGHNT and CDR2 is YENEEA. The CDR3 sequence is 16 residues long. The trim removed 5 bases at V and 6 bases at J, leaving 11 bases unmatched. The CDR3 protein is CASSGTGTGLGNEQFF. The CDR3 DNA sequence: TGTGCCAGCAGCGGAACCGGGACAGGGTTGGGCAATGAGCAGTTCTTC.

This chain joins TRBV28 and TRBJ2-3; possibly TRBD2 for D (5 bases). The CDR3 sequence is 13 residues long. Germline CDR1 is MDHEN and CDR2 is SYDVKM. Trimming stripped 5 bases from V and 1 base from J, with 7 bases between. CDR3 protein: CASSPGGTDTQYF. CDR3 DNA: TGTGCCAGCAGTCCCGGGGGCACAGATACGCAGTATTTT.

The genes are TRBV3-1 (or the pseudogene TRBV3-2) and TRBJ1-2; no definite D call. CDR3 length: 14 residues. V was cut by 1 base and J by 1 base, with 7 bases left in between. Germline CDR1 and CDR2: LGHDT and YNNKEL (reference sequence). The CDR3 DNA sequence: TGTGCCAGCAGCCAAGTGGGGAGTAACTATGGCTACACCTTC. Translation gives CASSQVGSNYGYTF.

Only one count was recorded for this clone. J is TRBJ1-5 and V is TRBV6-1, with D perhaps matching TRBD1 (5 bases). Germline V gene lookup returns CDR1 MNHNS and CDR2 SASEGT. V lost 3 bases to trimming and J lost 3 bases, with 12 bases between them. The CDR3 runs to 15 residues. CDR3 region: CASSDRSGPNQPQHF. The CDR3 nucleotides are TGTGCCAGCAGTGATAGATCAGGGCCCAATCAGCCCCAGCATTTT.

CDR3 sequence reads: CASRGANDNSPLHF. The DNA for the CDR3 is TGCGCCAGCCGGGGGGCTAATGATAATTCACCCCTCCACTTT. V is TRBV5-1 and J is TRBJ1-6; possible D gene TRBD1, 6 bases. V lost 7 bases and J lost 5, with 13 bases in between. There are 14 residues in the CDR3. CDR1 and CDR2 from the germline V gene are SGHRS and YFSETQ. The variable domain in full, completed from reference TRBV5-1 and TRBJ1-6, reads KAGVTQTPRYLIKTRGQQVTLSCSPISGHRSVSWYQQTPGQGLQFLFEYFSETQRNKGNFPGRFSGRQFSNSRSEMNVSTLELGDSALYLCASRGANDNSPLHFGNGTRLTVT.

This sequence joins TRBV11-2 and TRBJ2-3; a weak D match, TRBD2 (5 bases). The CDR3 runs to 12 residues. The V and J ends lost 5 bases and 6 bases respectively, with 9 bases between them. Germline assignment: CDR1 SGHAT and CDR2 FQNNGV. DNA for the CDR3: TGTGCCAGCAGCCCGGGATCGGATACGCAGTATTTT. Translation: CASSPGSDTQYF.

The DNA for the CDR3 is TGTGCCATCACCGCGGACAAATCTAGCACAGATACGCAGTATTTT. This sequence encodes CAITADKSSTDTQYF. The genes are TRBV10-3 and TRBJ2-3; TRBD1 might be the D (5 bases). Between the trimmed V and J ends, which lost 7 bases and 0 bases, there was a span of 14 bases. CDR3 length: 15 amino acids. Germline CDR1 reads ENHRY; CDR2 reads SYGVKD.

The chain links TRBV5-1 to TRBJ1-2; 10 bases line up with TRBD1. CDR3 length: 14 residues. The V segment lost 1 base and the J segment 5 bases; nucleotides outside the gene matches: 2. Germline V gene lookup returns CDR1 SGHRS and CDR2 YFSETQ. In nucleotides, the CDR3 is TGCGCCAGCAGCTTGCTGGGACAGGGGTATGGCTACACCTTC. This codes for CASSLLGQGYGYTF.

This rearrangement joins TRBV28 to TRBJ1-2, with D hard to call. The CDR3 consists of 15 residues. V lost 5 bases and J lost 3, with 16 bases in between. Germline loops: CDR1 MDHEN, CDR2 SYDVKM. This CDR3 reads CASSPRPGVHYGYTF. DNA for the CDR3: TGTGCCAGCAGTCCGAGACCGGGAGTTCACTATGGCTACACCTTC.

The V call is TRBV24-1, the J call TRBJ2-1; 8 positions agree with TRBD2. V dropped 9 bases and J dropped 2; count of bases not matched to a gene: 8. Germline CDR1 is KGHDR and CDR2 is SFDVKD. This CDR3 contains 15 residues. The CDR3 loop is CATERGGEAYNEQFF. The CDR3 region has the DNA TGTGCCACCGAACGGGGGGGGGAAGCCTACAATGAGCAGTTCTTC.